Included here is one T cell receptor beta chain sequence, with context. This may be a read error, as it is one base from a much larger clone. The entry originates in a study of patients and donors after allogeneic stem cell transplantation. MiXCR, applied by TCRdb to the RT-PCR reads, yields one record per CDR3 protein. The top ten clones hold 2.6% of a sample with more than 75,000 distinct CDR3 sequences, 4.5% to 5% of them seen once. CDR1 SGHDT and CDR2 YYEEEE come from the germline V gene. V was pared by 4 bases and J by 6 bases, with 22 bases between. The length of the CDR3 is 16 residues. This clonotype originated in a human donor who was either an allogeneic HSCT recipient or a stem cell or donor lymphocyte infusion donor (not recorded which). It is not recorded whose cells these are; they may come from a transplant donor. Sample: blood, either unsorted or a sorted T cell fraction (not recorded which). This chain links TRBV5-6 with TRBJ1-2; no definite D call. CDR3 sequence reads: CASSDTYGDAYDGYTF. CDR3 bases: TGTGCCAGCAGCGACACGTACGGAGACGCCTATGATGGCTACACCTTC. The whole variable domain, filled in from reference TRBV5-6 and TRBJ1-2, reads DAGVTQSPTHLIKTRGQQVTLRCSPKSGHDTVSWYQQALGQGPQFIFQYYEEEERQRGNFPDRFSGHQFPNYSSELNVNALLLGDSALYLCASSDTYGDAYDGYTFGSGTRLTVV.